This T cell receptor beta chain was captured in a study of blood T cell repertoires in COVID-19. About the study: Sources were T cells, B-cell-depleted T cells, or PBMCs; the material itself was cDNA or gDNA.

As handled by the study authors: Estimation of nucleated cell counts relied on the amplification of reference gene primers. Only in-frame clones appear in the TCRdb table, and some are missing; sequencing was by immunoSEQ multiplex PCR. That table is the source of V, J and clone size, and D and trimming were worked out from the DNA. Of 270,000 or so clones listed, approximately 88% are singletons. This CDR3 is 15 amino acids long. With 1 base clipped from V and 7 bases from J, the junction kept 4 bases outside the gene matches. CDR1 SGHAT and CDR2 FQNNGV come from the germline V gene. This chain links TRBV11-2 with TRBJ1-6; 7 bases map to TRBD1. The sequence was obtained from a woman aged 40 to 49 who had recovered from COVID-19. What was sequenced was peripheral blood. The CDR3, as DNA: TGTGCCAGCAGCTTAGCGGGGACAGAAAATTCACCCCTCCACTTT. Its translation: CASSLAGTENSPLHF.